The 9 T cell receptor beta chains listed next were all sequenced from one sample in a study of beta chain features in type 1 diabetes. Sequenced material consisted of expressed TCRB transcripts (all of the isolated RNA was reverse transcribed). The table came from immunoSEQ multiplex PCR; TCRdb's copy has only in-frame clones and leaves some out. The sample holds a few hundred thousand clones, about 23% seen once. Their specific antigens are unknown. General study points: Shortening of TCRB CDR3s, moderate but significant, appeared in all four CD4+ subsets of Type 1 diabetes patients.

Sequencing was carried out using naive CD4+ T cells from blood. These receptors all stem from a woman aged 25 to 45 with type 1 diabetes.

The chain links TRBV9 to TRBJ2-1; weak D call: TRBD1 (5 bases). There are 15 residues in the CDR3. The V gene's germline CDR1 is SGDLS and CDR2 YYNGEE. The V gene lost 2 bases and the J gene lost 8 bases, with 17 bases spanning the gap. CDR3 DNA: TGTGCCAGCAGCGTTTTGACAGCCAGGTTCGATGAGCAGTTCTTC. Protein product: CASSVLTARFDEQFF. Variable domain in full (rest from reference TRBV9 and TRBJ2-1): DSGVTQTPKHLITATGQRVTLRCSPRSGDLSVYWYQQSLDQGLQFLIQYYNGEERAKGNILERFSAQQFPDLHSELNLSSLELGDSALYFCASSVLTARFDEQFFGPGTRLTVL.

V and J are TRBV6-1 and TRBJ1-5; no definite D call. Germline CDR1 and CDR2: MNHNS and SASEGT. CDR3 length: 13 residues. Trimming removed 4 bases from V and 4 bases from J, with 8 bases in between. The DNA for the CDR3 is TGTGCCAGCAGTGTCGACATGAATCAGCCCCAGCATTTT. Protein sequence: CASSVDMNQPQHF.

The gene calls are TRBV25-1 and TRBJ2-7; 7 bases fit TRBD2. V lost 7 bases to trimming and J lost 1 base; unmatched junction nucleotides: 13. The germline V gene has CDR1 MGHDK and CDR2 SYGVNS. This CDR3 is built from 16 residues. The CDR3 sequence: CASNALGGGESYEQYF. The CDR3 DNA reads TGTGCCAGCAACGCGCTGGGGGGAGGGGAATCCTACGAGCAGTACTTC.

The chain carries TRBV9 and TRBJ2-1; 8 bases match TRBD2. The CDR3 has 16 residues. Germline CDR1 is SGDLS and CDR2 is YYNGEE. After removal of 0 bases from V and 7 bases from J, the junction contained 9 bases not matched to a gene. CDR3 sequence: CASSVELREAGNEQFF. DNA of the CDR3: TGTGCCAGCAGCGTAGAATTGCGGGAGGCCGGAAATGAGCAGTTCTTC.

The V gene is TRBV19, the J gene TRBJ1-5; D is undetermined. This CDR3 spans 12 amino acids. Germline V gives CDR1 LNHDA, CDR2 SQIVND (reference sequence). Trimming stripped 5 bases from V and 12 bases from J, with 14 bases between. CDR3: CASSLNRGIQHF. Written as DNA, the CDR3 is TGTGCCAGTAGTCTAAATCGAGGCATCCAGCATTTT.

This chain joins TRBV18 and TRBJ2-1, with D maybe TRBD2 (6 bases). Trimming removed 6 bases from V and 5 bases from J, with 23 bases in between. The germline V gene has CDR1 KGHSH and CDR2 LQKENI. The length of the CDR3 is 17 residues. The CDR3 loop reads CASSLKFIADPDNEQFF. The CDR3 DNA reads as TGTGCCAGCTCTCTCAAATTCATAGCGGATCCCGACAATGAGCAGTTCTTC. Using reference TRBV18 and TRBJ2-1 for the parts outside the CDR3, the full variable domain is NAGVMQNPRHLVRRRGQEARLRCSPMKGHSHVYWYRQLPEEGLKFMVYLQKENIIDESGMPKERFSAEFPKEGPSILRIQQVVRGDSAAYFCASSLKFIADPDNEQFFGPGTRLTVL.

The chain recombines TRBV29-1 with TRBJ1-5, with D tentatively TRBD1 (6 bases). The CDR3 length is 13 residues. Germline CDR1 and CDR2: SQVTM and ANQGSEA. Trimming pared 7 bases from V and 1 base from J, leaving 11 bases between. The CDR3 DNA is TGCAGCGCCCTGGGACAAAGCAATCAGCCCCAGCATTTT. It encodes CSALGQSNQPQHF.

This clone was picked up a small number of times. V and J are TRBV7-2 and TRBJ2-1; the match to TRBD2 covers 8 bases. Looked up from germline, CDR1 is SGHTA and CDR2 is FQGNSA. Trimming took 5 bases from V and 3 from J; bases not matched to a gene: 6. The CDR3 covers 15 residues. The CDR3 DNA reads TGTGCCAGCAGCGCCGGACTAGCCGTCTACAATGAGCAGTTCTTC. Its protein is CASSAGLAVYNEQFF.

In this sample, this clone turned up a few times. The rearrangement joins TRBV19 to TRBJ2-2, with 10 bases aligning to TRBD1. The germline V gene has CDR1 LNHDA and CDR2 SQIVND (reference sequence). The V segment lost 5 bases and the J segment 8 bases; nucleotides outside the gene matches: 11. This CDR3 has 16 amino acids. CDR3 region: CASSPDRDRGAGELFF. The CDR3, as DNA: TGTGCCAGTAGTCCAGACCGGGACAGGGGCGCAGGGGAGCTGTTTTTT.